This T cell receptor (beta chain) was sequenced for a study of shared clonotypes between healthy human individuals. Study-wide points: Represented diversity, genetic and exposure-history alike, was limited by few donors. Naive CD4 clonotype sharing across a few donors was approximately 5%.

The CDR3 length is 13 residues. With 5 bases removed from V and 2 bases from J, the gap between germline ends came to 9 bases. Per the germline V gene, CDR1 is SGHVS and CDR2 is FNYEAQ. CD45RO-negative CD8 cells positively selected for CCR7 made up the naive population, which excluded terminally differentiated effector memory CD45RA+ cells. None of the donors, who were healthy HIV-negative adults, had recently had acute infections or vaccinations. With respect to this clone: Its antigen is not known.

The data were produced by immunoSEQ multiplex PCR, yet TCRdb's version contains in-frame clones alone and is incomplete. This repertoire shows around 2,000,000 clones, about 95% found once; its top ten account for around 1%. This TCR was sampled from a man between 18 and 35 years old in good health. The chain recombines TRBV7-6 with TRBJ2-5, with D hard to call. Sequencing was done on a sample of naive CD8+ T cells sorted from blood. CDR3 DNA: TGTGCCAGCAGCCAAGACCTTCAAGAGACCCAGTACTTC. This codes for CASSQDLQETQYF. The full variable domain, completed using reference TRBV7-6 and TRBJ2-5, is GAGVSQSPRYKVTKRGQDVALRCDPISGHVSLYWYRQALGQGPEFLTYFNYEAQQDKSGLPNDRFSAERPEGSISTLTIQRTEQRDSAMYRCASSQDLQETQYFGPGTRLLVL.